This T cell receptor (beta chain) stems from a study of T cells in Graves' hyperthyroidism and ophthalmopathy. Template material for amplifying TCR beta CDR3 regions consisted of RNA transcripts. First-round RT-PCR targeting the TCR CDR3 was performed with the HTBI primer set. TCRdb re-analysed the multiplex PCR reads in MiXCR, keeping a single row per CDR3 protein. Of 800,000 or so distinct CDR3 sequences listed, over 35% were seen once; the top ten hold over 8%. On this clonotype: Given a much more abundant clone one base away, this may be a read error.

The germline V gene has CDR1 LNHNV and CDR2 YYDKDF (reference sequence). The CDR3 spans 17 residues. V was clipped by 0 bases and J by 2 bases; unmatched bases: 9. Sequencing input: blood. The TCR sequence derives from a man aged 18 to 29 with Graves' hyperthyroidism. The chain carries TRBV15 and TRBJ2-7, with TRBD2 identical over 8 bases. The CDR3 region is CATSRDTGGRSAYEQYF. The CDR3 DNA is TGTGCCACCAGCAGAGATACAGGCGGGAGGAGCGCCTACGAGCAGTACTTC. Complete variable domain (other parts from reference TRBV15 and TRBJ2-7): DAMVIQNPRYQVTQFGKPVTLSCSQTLNHNVMYWYQQKSSQAPKLLFHYYDKDFNNEADTPDNFQSRRPNTSFCFLDIRSPGLGDTAMYLCATSRDTGGRSAYEQYFGPGTRLTVT.